This TCR beta chain was captured in a study of T-cell memory formation after mild COVID-19. One entry per CDR3 protein, called by TCRdb with MiXCR from the 5' RACE reads. The top ten clones hold approximately 4% of a sample with under 200,000 distinct CDR3 sequences, around 10% of them seen once. V dropped 4 bases and J dropped 4; count of bases not matched to a gene: 6. The V gene's germline CDR1 is LGHNA and CDR2 YSLEER. The CDR3 runs 18 residues. Study-wide findings and caveats: Proof of SARS-CoV-2 specificity was absent for the second-wave clones that crested on day 37. Researchers found some responding clones in pre-infection memory, a sign that cross-reactive memory joined.

This clonotype was found a few times. Its antigen is unknown. The clonotype originates from a man between 18 and 29 years old who had mild COVID-19 (a few samples of this study predate the infection). Cell type and time point are not known. Sequencing used PBMCs or a T cell subset sorted from them (not recorded which). The chain is built from TRBV4-3 and TRBJ2-2; 16 bases match TRBD2. Written as DNA, the CDR3 is TGCGCCAGCAGCCTGGGGACTAGCGGGGGGGCAGGCACCGGGGAGCTGTTTTTT. Protein product: CASSLGTSGGAGTGELFF.